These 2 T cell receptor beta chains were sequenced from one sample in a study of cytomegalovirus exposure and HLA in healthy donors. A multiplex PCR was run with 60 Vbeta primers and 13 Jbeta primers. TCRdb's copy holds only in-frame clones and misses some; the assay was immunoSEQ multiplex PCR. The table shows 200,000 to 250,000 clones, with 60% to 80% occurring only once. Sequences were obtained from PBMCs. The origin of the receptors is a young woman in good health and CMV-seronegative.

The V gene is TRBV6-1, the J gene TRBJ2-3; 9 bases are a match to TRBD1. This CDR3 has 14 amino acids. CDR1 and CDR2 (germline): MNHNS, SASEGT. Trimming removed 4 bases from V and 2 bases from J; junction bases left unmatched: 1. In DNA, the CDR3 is TGTGCCAGCAGTGGGGACAGGGACACAGATACGCAGTATTTT. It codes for CASSGDRDTDTQYF.

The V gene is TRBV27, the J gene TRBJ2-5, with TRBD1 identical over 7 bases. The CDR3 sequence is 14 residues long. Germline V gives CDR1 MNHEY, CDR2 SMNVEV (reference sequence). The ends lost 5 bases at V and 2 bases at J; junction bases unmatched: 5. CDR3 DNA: TGTGCCAGCAGTCCAAACAGGGGACAAGAGACCCAGTACTTC. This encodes CASSPNRGQETQYF.